The entry that follows covers one TCR beta chain sequence. Its target is not known. This entry is derived from a study of T cells in localized non-small cell lung cancer. Broader study findings: Paired adjacent lung recovered a median approximately 62 of the top 100 tumor clones. Sequence data derive from only one tumor region, so heterogeneity remains possible.

Trimming shortened V by 5 bases and J by 2 bases, and 12 bases separated the two germline ends. Germline lookup yields CDR1 SSHAT and CDR2 FNYEAQ (reference sequence). The CDR3 consists of 14 residues. The table came from immunoSEQ multiplex PCR; TCRdb's copy has only in-frame clones and leaves some out. The sample lists a few thousand clones; more than 20% were seen once. This sequence joins TRBV7-7 and TRBJ2-5; weak D call: TRBD1 (5 bases). The TCR originated in a male donor at least 60 years old with stage I lung adenocarcinoma. Sequenced here: lung tumor tissue, sampled before any cancer treatment. CDR3 nucleotide sequence: TGTGCCAGCAGCCCGGACATAGGGCAAGAGACCCAGTACTTC. Its protein is CASSPDIGQETQYF.